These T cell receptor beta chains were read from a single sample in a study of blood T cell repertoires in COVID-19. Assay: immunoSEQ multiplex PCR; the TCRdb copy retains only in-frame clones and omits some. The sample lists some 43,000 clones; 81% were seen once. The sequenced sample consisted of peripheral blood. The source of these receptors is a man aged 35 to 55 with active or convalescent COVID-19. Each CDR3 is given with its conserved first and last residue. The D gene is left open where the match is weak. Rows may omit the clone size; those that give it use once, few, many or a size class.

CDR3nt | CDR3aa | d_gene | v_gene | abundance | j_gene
TGTGCCAGCAGCTTTTGGACTCTCTCTGGAAACACCATATATTTT | CASSFWTLSGNTIYF | - | TRBV7-2 | - | TRBJ1-3
TGTGCCAGCAGCTCAGGGAATGAAAAACTGTTTTTT | CASSSGNEKLFF | - | TRBV7-9 | few | TRBJ1-4
TGTGCCAGCAAGCGCTCAGGGCTGAATCGCTACACCTTC | CASKRSGLNRYTF | - | TRBV6-5 | - | TRBJ1-2
TGCGCCAGCAGCCTCTCGACAGGAGGAGAGACCCAGTACTTC | CASSLSTGGETQYF | - | TRBV4-1 | - | TRBJ2-5
TGTGCCAGCAGTTCCTCACACCGTCAGCCCCAGCATTTT | CASSSSHRQPQHF | - | TRBV27 | - | TRBJ1-5
TGTGCCAGCAGTTTGACGGGACAGGGGAAGCAGTACTTC | CASSLTGQGKQYF | TRBD1 | TRBV12-3/TRBV12-4 | - | TRBJ2-7
TGTGCCAGCAGTGAAAGGGGGTTAAGCTCCTATAATTCACCCCTCCACTTT | CASSERGLSSYNSPLHF | - | TRBV6-1 | - | TRBJ1-6
TGTGCCAGCAGCTTCTCCGGGGGAGGGGGAAACAATGAGCAGTTCTTC | CASSFSGGGGNNEQFF | - | TRBV7-2 | - | TRBJ2-1
TGTGCCACCAGCTTTTCGAGATCCTACGAGCAGTACTTC | CATSFSRSYEQYF | - | TRBV15 | - | TRBJ2-7
TGTGCCAGTAGTATACTGAGGGAGGATACGCAGTATTTT | CASSILREDTQYF | - | TRBV19 | - | TRBJ2-3
TGTGCCATCAGTGAGTCGGGCGGGATCACTTCTAGCTCCTACAATGAGCAGTTCTTC | CAISESGGITSSSYNEQFF | - | TRBV10-3 | - | TRBJ2-1
TGTGCCAGTGTGGAGGAACCCTATGGCTACACCTTC | CASVEEPYGYTF | - | TRBV19 | - | TRBJ1-2
TGTGCCAGCAGTTCCAGGGACAGGTGGACTGAAGCTTTCTTT | CASSSRDRWTEAFF | TRBD1 | TRBV27 | - | TRBJ1-1
TGTGCCAGCGGGAGAATTGGGGTCGCCAAAAACATTCAGTACTTC | CASGRIGVAKNIQYF | - | TRBV28 | - | TRBJ2-4
TGTGCCAGCAGCTTGTGGGGGGAAGAGACCCAGTACTTC | CASSLWGEETQYF | - | TRBV5-6 | - | TRBJ2-5
TGTGCCAGCAGCTTTAATCCGGGGACAGGGTGGATTGGGCGGACTGAAGCTTTCTTT | CASSFNPGTGWIGRTEAFF | TRBD1 | TRBV13 | - | TRBJ1-1
TGTGCCAGCAGCTACGGGGGCTACGAGCAGTACTTC | CASSYGGYEQYF | - | TRBV11-2 | once | TRBJ2-7
TGTGCCAGCAGTACGGAGGGAAGGGTTTCACCCCTCCACTTT | CASSTEGRVSPLHF | - | TRBV6-6 | - | TRBJ1-6
TGTGCCAGCTCAGGACAGGGAACTAACTATGGCTACACCTTC | CASSGQGTNYGYTF | TRBD1 | TRBV18 | - | TRBJ1-2
TGTGCCAGCCACCCTAACCGTGGGACAGGGACAAGGATTATGAACACTGAAGCTTTCTTT | CASHPNRGTGTRIMNTEAFF | TRBD1 | TRBV5-5 | - | TRBJ1-1
TGCGCCAGCAGCCAAGAGCCTAGCGTACCGCAAGAGACCCAGTACTTC | CASSQEPSVPQETQYF | - | TRBV4-1 | - | TRBJ2-5
TGTGCCAGCAGCCAAGCGGTTGGGGCCTACGAGCAGTACTTC | CASSQAVGAYEQYF | - | TRBV7-2 | - | TRBJ2-7
TGTGCCAGCAGCCAAGGTCTAGCGGGGGCCTACACCGGGGAGCTGTTTTTT | CASSQGLAGAYTGELFF | TRBD2 | TRBV14 | - | TRBJ2-2
TGTGCCAGCAGTTTATCGAGAGGGGGCCACGAGCAGTACTTC | CASSLSRGGHEQYF | TRBD1 | TRBV27 | once | TRBJ2-7
TGTGCCAGCAGCTTAGGTCAGGGAAGAAAAGACTACACCTTC | CASSLGQGRKDYTF | - | TRBV7-9 | few | TRBJ1-2
TGCGCCAGCAGCCCCGCAGGTCCCTTTATTGAAAAACTGTTTTTT | CASSPAGPFIEKLFF | - | TRBV4-1 | - | TRBJ1-4
TGTGCCATCAGTGAGCCTGGGACAGGGGGTAACACTGAAGCTTTCTTT | CAISEPGTGGNTEAFF | TRBD1 | TRBV10-3 | - | TRBJ1-1
TGTGCCTGGAGCATGGACACCAAGAACACTGAAGCTTTCTTT | CAWSMDTKNTEAFF | - | TRBV30 | - | TRBJ1-1
TGTGCCAGTAGTATTTGGGGCAGGGAAGGACGGAGTAGCACAGATACGCAGTATTTT | CASSIWGREGRSSTDTQYF | - | TRBV19 | - | TRBJ2-3
TGTGCCAGCAGCCCCGGCGGCCTAAGCACAGATACGCAGTATTTT | CASSPGGLSTDTQYF | - | TRBV7-2 | - | TRBJ2-3
TGTGCCAGCACCCCGCGCAGGGGTCCGAGGGATGGCTACACCTTC | CASTPRRGPRDGYTF | - | TRBV28 | - | TRBJ1-2
TGTGCCAGCAGTTTAAGGGACAGGGGGAACACTGAAGCTTTCTTT | CASSLRDRGNTEAFF | TRBD1 | TRBV28 | - | TRBJ1-1
TGTGCCAGCAGCTCTACCCAGGGGAGCCGAAATCAGCCCCAGCATTTT | CASSSTQGSRNQPQHF | - | TRBV7-9 | once | TRBJ1-5
TGTGCCAGCAGCGGAGCCCTCCGGTCCTACAATGAGCAGTTCTTC | CASSGALRSYNEQFF | - | TRBV7-6 | - | TRBJ2-1
TGTGCCAGCAGCTTGAACAATAACTATGGCTACACCTTC | CASSLNNNYGYTF | - | TRBV5-4 | - | TRBJ1-2
TGTGCCAGCGCAGGGTCTACTGGAAACACCATATATTTT | CASAGSTGNTIYF | - | TRBV28 | once | TRBJ1-3
TGTGCCAGCGCCGCCCCCACTAGCGGGAGTTCCCCCGGGGAGCTGTTTTTT | CASAAPTSGSSPGELFF | TRBD2 | TRBV5-4 | large | TRBJ2-2
TGCGCCAGCAGCTTGGGACAAAGTTCCACTGCGCAGTATTTT | CASSLGQSSTAQYF | - | TRBV5-1 | - | TRBJ2-3
TGTGCCAGCTCACGGATCGGGACAGGGCCCTCCTACGAGCAGTACTTC | CASSRIGTGPSYEQYF | TRBD1 | TRBV18 | - | TRBJ2-7
TGTGCCAGCAGTCTACGGGGCGGGGAGCTGTTTTTT | CASSLRGGELFF | - | TRBV6-5 | - | TRBJ2-2
TGTGCCAGCAGTGATAGCGGAGAGCTACGCGAGCAGTACTTC | CASSDSGELREQYF | - | TRBV25-1 | - | TRBJ2-7
TGTGCCAGCAGTTTAACTTCCCCCGGGAGCTCCTATAATTCACCCCTCCACTTT | CASSLTSPGSSYNSPLHF | - | TRBV27 | - | TRBJ1-6
TGTGCCAGCAGTAAACGGGACTCGCGGGAGACCCAGTACTTC | CASSKRDSRETQYF | - | TRBV6-5 | - | TRBJ2-5
TGTGCCAGCAGCTTGGCCCTAGCGGGGACCCAAGAGACCCAGTACTTC | CASSLALAGTQETQYF | TRBD2 | TRBV5-5 | - | TRBJ2-5
TGTGCCAGCAGTTCCTTCCTAGGAGATGGCTACACCTTC | CASSSFLGDGYTF | - | TRBV28 | - | TRBJ1-2
TGTGCCAGCAGTGTCTTAGCGGGGGAAGTAAATGAGCAGTTCTTC | CASSVLAGEVNEQFF | TRBD2 | TRBV6-4 | few | TRBJ2-1
TGCGCCAGCAAGGCGGGGGGGAACAATGAGCAGTTCTTC | CASKAGGNNEQFF | TRBD2 | TRBV10-1 | few | TRBJ2-1
TGTGCCAGCAGTGAGGTTGGGGACAAGAGTGGTTCCTACGAGCAGTACTTC | CASSEVGDKSGSYEQYF | - | TRBV25-1 | few | TRBJ2-7
TGCGCCAGCAGCCGGGTCCCTAGCGGGGCGGGAGATACGCAGTATTTT | CASSRVPSGAGDTQYF | TRBD2 | TRBV5-1 | - | TRBJ2-3
TGCAGTGCTAGTGTCGGGCGGGAGTTCGAGCAGTACTTC | CSASVGREFEQYF | TRBD2 | TRBV20-1 | - | TRBJ2-7
TGTGCCAGCAGAAAAGCGGGGGCCAAACAAGAGACCCAGTACTTC | CASRKAGAKQETQYF | TRBD2 | TRBV25-1 | - | TRBJ2-5
TGTGCCAGCAGTGACTCGGGGCTCAACTCCTACAATGAGCAGTTCTTC | CASSDSGLNSYNEQFF | - | TRBV6-4 | medium-sized | TRBJ2-1
TGCGCCAGCAGCCCTTCCGGGACAGGGGGCGCATCGGGCTACACCTTC | CASSPSGTGGASGYTF | TRBD1 | TRBV5-1 | - | TRBJ1-2
TGTGCCAGCAGTTTAGAGGGGGTGAACACTGAAGCTTTCTTT | CASSLEGVNTEAFF | - | TRBV28 | - | TRBJ1-1
TGTGCCAGTAGTCGGACATCTAGCGGGAATTCACCCCTCCACTTT | CASSRTSSGNSPLHF | - | TRBV19 | - | TRBJ1-6
TGCGCCAGCAGCCCCCCCAGCGGCTTGGCCGGGGAGCTGTTTTTT | CASSPPSGLAGELFF | - | TRBV5-1 | - | TRBJ2-2
TGTGCCAGCAGTTCGCCTCTCGCGGGGGGTACAGGAAATGAGCAGTTCTTC | CASSSPLAGGTGNEQFF | TRBD2 | TRBV27 | once | TRBJ2-1
TGCGCCAGCAGCTTAACCGGGACAGGGGATCCCTCATATGGCTACACCTTC | CASSLTGTGDPSYGYTF | TRBD1 | TRBV5-1 | - | TRBJ1-2
TGCAGCGTCAGGGGGGCAGGGACCATCGGGGAGCTGTTTTTT | CSVRGAGTIGELFF | - | TRBV29-1 | - | TRBJ2-2
TGTGCCAGCAGCTTAAGCGGGGGCACAGATACGCAGTATTTT | CASSLSGGTDTQYF | TRBD2 | TRBV7-9 | - | TRBJ2-3